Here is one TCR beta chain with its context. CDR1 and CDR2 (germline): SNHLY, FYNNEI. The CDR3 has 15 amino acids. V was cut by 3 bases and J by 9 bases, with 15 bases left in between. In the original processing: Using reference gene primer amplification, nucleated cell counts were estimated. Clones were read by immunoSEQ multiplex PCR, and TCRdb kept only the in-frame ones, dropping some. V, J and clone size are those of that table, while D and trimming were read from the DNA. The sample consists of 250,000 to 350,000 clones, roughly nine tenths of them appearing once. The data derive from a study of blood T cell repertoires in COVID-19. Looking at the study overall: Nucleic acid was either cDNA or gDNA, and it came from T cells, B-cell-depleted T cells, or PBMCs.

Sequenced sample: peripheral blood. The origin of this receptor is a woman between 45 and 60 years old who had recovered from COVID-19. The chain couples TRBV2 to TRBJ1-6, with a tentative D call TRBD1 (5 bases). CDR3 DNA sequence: TGTGCCAGCAGTGATGGGCCAGGGTTTGGTTCACCCCTCCACTTT. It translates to CASSDGPGFGSPLHF.